This T cell receptor beta chain was documented in a study of beta chain features in type 1 diabetes. Study context: The examined sorted cells totaled around 100 million across samples.

Study-wide findings and caveats: Whether HLA type influences TCRB rearrangement remained unresolved here. Among patients with Type 1 diabetes, TCRB CDR3s were moderately but significantly shorter in every one of the four CD4+ subsets.

The germline V gene encodes CDR1 SGHDN and CDR2 FVKESK. Trimming stripped 0 bases from V and 3 bases from J, with 9 bases between. CDR3 size: 14 residues. Without exception, sorted populations had purity beyond 95%. The isolated RNA, all of it, was reverse transcribed, so expressed TCRB transcripts were what got sequenced. The data were produced by immunoSEQ multiplex PCR, yet TCRdb's version contains in-frame clones alone and is incomplete. The sample gives more than 100,000 clones, under 30% of which show up once; less than 0.65% is in the top ten. A note on this clone: What it recognizes is unknown.

This clonotype was obtained from a woman aged 18 to 35 with type 1 diabetes. Material for sequencing was central memory CD4+ T cells from blood. The rearrangement joins TRBV14 to TRBJ2-7, with D possibly matching TRBD1 (5 bases). The DNA for the CDR3 is TGTGCCAGCAGCCAAGAACAGGACGACTACGAGCAGTACTTC. This encodes CASSQEQDDYEQYF.